This T cell receptor (beta chain) is from a study of cytomegalovirus exposure and HLA in healthy donors. A remark on this clone: Its antigen remains unknown.

Vbeta (60) and Jbeta (13) primers were used in the PCR. TCRdb's table, derived via immunoSEQ multiplex PCR, lists solely in-frame clones and lacks some. Of 190,000 or so clones listed, more than 65% are singletons. Study conclusions and caveats: Most TCR beta V segments were productive about 87% or about 30% of the time in an earlier analysis. A likely sequencing artifact accounted for one observed cluster of highly shared sequence variants. HLA-A and HLA-B allele assignments for most subjects were reportedly predicted accurately using TCR beta sequences.

The germline V gene has CDR1 MNHNY and CDR2 SVGAGI (reference sequence). The CDR3 is made up of 16 amino acids. J gave up 4 bases and V 0 bases, and 5 bases lay outside the gene matches. The chain links TRBV6-6 to TRBJ1-5; 8 positions match TRBD1. Sequencing was done on a sample of PBMCs. The sequence derives from a girl aged 10-17 years in good health and CMV-seropositive. CDR3 DNA sequence: TGTGCCAGCAGTTACTCCGACAGGGGTCGGAATCAGCCCCAGCATTTT. It codes for CASSYSDRGRNQPQHF.